Detailed here is one TCR beta chain. Its antigen is not known. Here immunoSEQ multiplex PCR was the method, and the copy in TCRdb shows in-frame clones only, minus some. The sample has approximately 320,000 clones, roughly 70% seen once. This sample was included in a study of cytotoxic CD8 clonotypes in ibrutinib-treated CLL. The study's findings and limits: Sampling schedules were unmatched across sustained-remission and progressing patients.

The germline CDR1 and CDR2 sequences are SNHLY and FYNNEI. This CDR3 spans 16 amino acids. V lost 7 bases and J lost 4; bases outside the gene matches: 9. The chain combines TRBV2 with TRBJ2-2; 10 bases align to TRBD2. This TCR was sampled from a human donor with chronic lymphocytic leukemia. Source: PBMCs, taken after 36 months of ibrutinib treatment. This CDR3 is CASMGSSGGLTGELFF. The CDR3 nucleotides read TGTGCCAGCATGGGTAGTAGCGGGGGGCTCACCGGGGAGCTGTTTTTT.